Reported below is one TCR beta chain. This clone was seen a few times. Its antigen has not been determined. Nothing much larger sits one base from this clone, and base qualities are not available. Using the deep immunoSEQ assay, TCR CDR3 regions were amplified from genomic DNA by multiplex PCR. Extracted genomic DNA from each cell subset was spread evenly across all wells of several immunoSEQ 96-well plates, with each plate serving as a replicate. Each replicate PCR for unsorted PBMC received approximately 0.3 ug genomic DNA, equal to 30,000 to 35,000 T cell genomes. Unsorted PBMC genomic DNA was sequenced across ten immunoSEQ deep assay plates. Purified libraries were measured with a Qubit 3.0 fluorometer, size-checked on a Bioanalyzer 2100, and measured again with the KAPA Library Quantification kit. Every immunoSEQ 96-well plate was sequenced on a dedicated single-read 150-cycle Illumina NextSeq 550 flow cell. The authors' pipeline ran thus. Because the immunoSEQ output included only junctional sequences and no quality scores, the filtering could not be the same as the filtering used for full-length reads. To assign V/J genes and CDR3, sequences were annotated against IMGT germline references using PyIR, a Python wrapper for IgBLAST v1.9. Reads were filtered out if the reads had weak V/J assignments (E-value above 1e-6), no CDR3, stop codons, out-of-frame junctions, or ambiguous translated residues. V3J clonotypes were defined by identical inferred V gene, J gene, and CDR3 amino acid sequence. The percentage overlap between two repertoires was calculated by dividing the number of shared unique clonotypes by the size of the smaller repertoire. Richness of each repertoire was evaluated using RTK rarefaction, the Chao1 estimator, and Recon v2.1 estimates of unobserved clonotypes. Here the immuneACCESS table is served through TCRdb, limited to in-frame sequences with V and J called. Missing clones are a known gap in these copies; in checked studies unresolved V genes cover under half, and the rest lacks a known reason. V and J calls plus clone size are reproduced from that table; the DNA served to infer D and trimming. This sample is represented by some 480,000 clones; around 79% of them were singletons. The ten largest clonotypes hold less than 15% of the sample.

Here V drops 0 bases and J drops 5 bases, and the junction holds 8 bases not matched to any gene. CDR1 SGDLS and CDR2 YYNGEE were looked up in the germline V gene. The CDR3 starts with the cysteine, ends with the phenylalanine, and has 16 residues. This entry keeps only the CDR3 DNA: 48 bases, framed from base 1. The record originates from a study of shared clonotypes between healthy human individuals (dated by TCRdb to about 2020). Background on the whole study: A couple of women and a few men aged 18 to 49 years were included in the cohort. Blood TCR repertoires of roughly 5 healthy adults were deeply sequenced to estimate repertoire size and the extent of clonotype sharing between individuals. To increase sequencing depth and limit assay-specific biases, different laboratories used diverse techniques to prepare libraries and sequence TCR repertoires. Leukapheresis yielded between about 0.85 and 9.5 billion PBMCs per donor. Points the paper makes about the study in general: Based on pairwise subsampling, the degree of clonotype sharing among donors was expected to be affected by sequencing depth. Only blood was sampled, and tissue TCR repertoires likely differ from those in blood. Because the study included only a small number of donors, the genetic and exposure-history diversity represented was limited.

The donors were healthy, HIV-negative adults with no recently reported acute infections or vaccinations. All donors were Caucasian adults living in Nashville, Tennessee, USA. In the unsorted samples, some 94 million PBMCs were counted, and genomic DNA was extracted using the QIAamp DNA Blood Mini kit. Blood was collected by leukapheresis, and PBMCs were isolated by Ficoll-Histopaque density gradient centrifugation and then cryopreserved in liquid nitrogen vapor phase. This receptor was identified in a middle-aged woman in good health. Some clones in this sample may be carry-over from other donors' samples. The sequenced sample consisted of PBMCs. This chain joins TRBV9 to TRBJ2-7; 10 central bases correspond to TRBD1. The DNA sequence is as follows: TGTGCCAGCAGCGTAGCCGTGGGACAGGGGCTCGACGAGCAGTACTTC. The translation is CASSVAVGQGLDEQYF.